These 22 T cell receptor beta chains came from one sample sequenced in a study of T cells in Graves' hyperthyroidism and ophthalmopathy (dated by TCRdb to between 2017 and 2020). The method behind the library was multiplex PCR. TCRdb names Illumina HiSeq 2000 as the instrument used. The TCR beta CDR3 regions were amplified from the RNA transcripts. The TCR CDR3 was subjected to a first round of RT-PCR using the HTBI primer set and the Qiagen OneStep RT-PCR kit. TCRdb cleaned the public reads at Q25 with fastp, built clones with MiXCR and kept in-frame beta chains. Entries that share a CDR3 protein sequence are merged under the most common genes and DNA. This sample lists approximately 610,000 distinct CDR3 sequences; roughly 14% were detected once. The leading ten clones occupy around 4.5% of the sample. Material for sequencing was blood. These TCRs come from a woman aged 40 to 49 with Graves' ophthalmopathy.

This clonotype was seen at least ten times. This chain connects TRBV7-8 to TRBJ2-5; D remains ambiguous. Looked up from germline, CDR1 is SGHVS and CDR2 is FQNEAQ. The CDR3 has 14 amino acids. Trimming took 1 base from V and 1 from J, leaving 7 bases between them. DNA for the CDR3: TGTGCCAGCAGCTTAGGAGTCGGCCAAGAGACCCAGTACTTC. This gives the protein CASSLGVGQETQYF.

This clonotype was picked up many times. The gene calls are TRBV28 and TRBJ1-5, with unresolved D. The CDR3 runs to 14 residues. Per the germline V gene, CDR1 is MDHEN and CDR2 is SYDVKM. V was clipped by 6 bases and J by 0 bases, with 9 bases between them. CDR3: CASSPEISNQPQHF. The CDR3 region has the DNA TGTGCCAGCAGCCCAGAGATTAGCAATCAGCCCCAGCATTTT.

The V and J genes are TRBV24-1 and TRBJ1-5; D is possibly TRBD1 (5 bases). Germline CDR1 KGHDR, CDR2 SFDVKD. With 9 bases removed from V and 2 bases from J, the gap between germline ends came to 10 bases. There are 13 residues in the CDR3. CDR3 sequence: CATQGEGNQPQHF. The CDR3 nucleotides read TGTGCCACCCAAGGGGAGGGCAATCAGCCCCAGCATTTT.

At least ten counts were recorded for this clonotype. The chain has TRBV6-1 and TRBJ2-4; no clear D. This CDR3 is built from 14 residues. Trimming removed 6 bases at V and 0 bases at J, with 9 bases between. CDR1 is MNHNS, CDR2 SASEGT, per germline. CDR3 nucleotide sequence: TGTGCCAGCAGAACATCTCTAGCCAAAAACATTCAGTACTTC. Amino acid sequence: CASRTSLAKNIQYF.

The chain is built from TRBV11-2 and TRBJ2-5; 7 bases agree with TRBD2. J was trimmed by 7 bases and V by 5 bases; bases with no gene match: 19. This CDR3 spans 17 amino acids. CDR1 and CDR2 (germline): SGHAT, FQNNGV. The CDR3 DNA is TGTGCCAGCAGCGCCCCGGCCAGCGGGACGAACCGGGCGACCCAGTACTTC. Amino acid sequence: CASSAPASGTNRATQYF. Looking up the rest from reference TRBV11-2 and TRBJ2-5 gives the full variable domain: EAGVAQSPRYKIIEKRQSVAFWCNPISGHATLYWYQQILGQGPKLLIQFQNNGVVDDSQLPKDRFSAERLKGVDSTLKIQPAKLEDSAVYLCASSAPASGTNRATQYFGPGTRLLVL.

This clonotype came up many times. The chain combines TRBV6-5 with TRBJ2-7, with a weak D call TRBD1 (6 bases). CDR1 MNHEY and CDR2 SVGAGI come from the germline V gene. The CDR3 covers 14 residues. V was shortened by 4 bases and J by 0 bases, with 10 bases between the two germline ends. CDR3 sequence: CASSWDTVSYEQYF. The CDR3 coding sequence is TGTGCCAGCAGTTGGGACACCGTCTCCTACGAGCAGTACTTC.

This clonotype was picked up a small number of times. The rearrangement uses TRBV30 and TRBJ2-7; no reliable D call. V lost 0 bases and J lost 2, with 8 bases in between. This CDR3 contains 13 residues. Germline CDR1 is GTSNPN and CDR2 is SVGIG (reference sequence). The CDR3 bases are TGTGCCTGGAGTGTCATCCTAGCCTACGAGCAGTACTTC. It yields the protein CAWSVILAYEQYF.

This clonotype turned up a few times. Because it lacks the conserved phenylalanine or tryptophan at the end, this CDR3 is likely a read error. V usage is TRBV28 and J usage is TRBJ1-2; 7 bases fit TRBD1. Unmatched junction bases numbered 14, after V lost 4 bases and J lost 6 bases. Germline V gene data show CDR1 as MDHEN and CDR2 as SYDVKM. CDR3 length: 16 residues. Written as DNA, the CDR3 is TGTGCCAGCAGTTCCCCCTCTTGGGACAGCCAGAATGGCTACACCCTC. Amino acid sequence: CASSSPSWDSQNGYTL.

This clonotype was seen ten or more times. This chain connects TRBV29-1 to TRBJ2-7; a weak D match, TRBD2 (5 bases). The length of the CDR3 is 13 residues. CDR1 SQVTM and CDR2 ANQGSEA come from the germline V gene. V gave up 6 bases and J gave up 2 bases, with 14 bases separating them. The CDR3 loop is CSVKEGSAYEQYF. For the CDR3, the DNA is TGCAGCGTCAAAGAGGGTTCTGCCTACGAGCAGTACTTC.

This clonotype was counted at least ten times. The gene calls are TRBV6-5 and TRBJ1-6; 8 positions agree with TRBD1. Trimming removed 7 bases from V and 5 bases from J; junction bases left unmatched: 13. This CDR3 spans 17 amino acids. Germline V gene data show CDR1 as MNHEY and CDR2 as SVGAGI. This chain's CDR3 is CASNHHNPTGDNSPLHF. The CDR3 DNA reads TGTGCCAGCAACCACCACAATCCGACAGGGGATAATTCACCCCTCCACTTT.

Only a few counts were recorded for this clonotype. The V gene is TRBV4-1, the J gene TRBJ2-7, with 11 bases lining up with TRBD1. J gave up 4 bases and V 4 bases, and 6 bases lay outside the gene matches. Germline values: CDR1 MGHRA, CDR2 YSYEKL. The CDR3 sequence is 15 residues long. The CDR3 DNA is TGCGCCAGCAGCCCTGGACAGGGGGCAAAGTACGAGCAGTACTTC. It translates to CASSPGQGAKYEQYF.

This clonotype was recorded many times. The chain employs TRBV6-5 and TRBJ1-2; no clear D. The germline gives CDR1 MNHEY, CDR2 SVGAGI. The CDR3 sequence is 13 residues long. With 3 bases removed from V and 8 bases from J, the gap between germline ends came to 13 bases. The CDR3 region has the DNA TGTGCCAGCAGTTATGGACGGACTGGCGGCTACACCTTC. This translates into CASSYGRTGGYTF.

This clonotype was counted ten times or more. The V call is TRBV28, the J call TRBJ2-5; D possibly uses TRBD1 or TRBD2 (5 bases each). Germline assignment: CDR1 MDHEN and CDR2 SYDVKM. V was clipped by 8 bases and J by 5 bases, with 15 bases between them. The CDR3 sequence is 13 residues long. For the CDR3, the DNA is TGTGCCAGCCTTCCGGGACGAGGGGAGACCCAGTACTTC. Amino acids: CASLPGRGETQYF.

The rearrangement joins TRBV4-1 to TRBJ2-7, with a tentative D call TRBD1 (6 bases). From germline, CDR1 is MGHRA and CDR2 YSYEKL. This CDR3 region has 15 residues. The V end lost 0 bases, the J end lost 0 bases, and 9 bases lay between the germline ends. The DNA for the CDR3 is TGCGCCAGCAGCCAAGACGACAGGAGCTCCTACGAGCAGTACTTC. It translates to CASSQDDRSSYEQYF.

This clonotype was picked up many times. The chain combines TRBV6-2 or TRBV6-3 with TRBJ1-1, with 8 bases lining up with TRBD1. CDR3 length: 13 amino acids. From germline, CDR1 is MNHEY and CDR2 SVGEGT. The V gene end was trimmed by 4 bases and the J gene end by 7 bases; junction bases not matched to a gene: 5. CDR3 in amino acids: CASSSRGLREAFF. For the CDR3, the DNA is TGTGCCAGCAGTTCCAGGGGGCTACGTGAAGCTTTCTTT.

This clonotype was seen at least ten times. The V and J genes are TRBV12-3 or TRBV12-4 and TRBJ2-7; D call uncertain. Deletions cut 3 bases from V and 1 base from J, with 4 bases between. This CDR3 region has 12 residues. The CDR3 here is CASSFGSYEQYF. In nucleotides, the CDR3 is TGTGCCAGCAGTTTCGGGTCCTACGAGCAGTACTTC.

This clonotype has a count of ten or more. This sequence joins TRBV6-5 and TRBJ2-7, with no clear D. Trimming stripped 2 bases from V and 1 base from J, with 12 bases between. CDR3 length: 15 amino acids. The germline V gene encodes CDR1 MNHEY and CDR2 SVGAGI. CDR3 coding DNA: TGTGCCAGCAGTTACCTTTACGGTCAGTCCTACGAGCAGTACTTC. It translates to CASSYLYGQSYEQYF.

This clonotype was counted many times. The chain joins TRBV30 to TRBJ1-1; TRBD1 matches at 9 bases. V gave up 1 base and J gave up 4 bases; unmatched junction bases: 4. The CDR3 is 14 residues long. The germline gives CDR1 GTSNPN, CDR2 SVGIG (reference sequence). The CDR3 reads CAWSGDRVGTEAFF. For the CDR3, the DNA is TGTGCCTGGAGTGGGGACAGGGTGGGCACTGAAGCTTTCTTT.

This clonotype has ten or more counts. The chain employs TRBV29-1 and TRBJ2-5; TRBD1 matches at 8 bases. J gave up 5 bases and V 6 bases, and 8 bases lay outside the gene matches. The CDR3 is made up of 13 amino acids. Germline CDR1 SQVTM, CDR2 ANQGSEA. CDR3 coding DNA: TGCAGCGTCCTCTCAGGGGGCGCGGAGACCCAGTACTTC. This codes for CSVLSGGAETQYF.

This clonotype was observed at least ten times. The V call is TRBV20-1, the J call TRBJ2-5, with D tentatively TRBD1 or TRBD2 (5 bases each). From germline, CDR1 is DFQATT and CDR2 SNEGSKA (reference sequence). The CDR3 is 16 residues long. The ends were cut back, 3 bases at V and 2 bases at J, with 19 bases in the middle. The CDR3 loop reads CSASGLQGWGQETQYF. CDR3 DNA sequence: TGCAGTGCTAGCGGACTGCAGGGTTGGGGACAAGAGACCCAGTACTTC.

The sample holds many counts of this clonotype. The chain is built from TRBV2 and TRBJ2-7, with D perhaps TRBD1 (6 bases). Trimming removed 7 bases from V and 0 bases from J, with 16 bases in between. The CDR3 loop spans 15 amino acids. Germline V gene lookup returns CDR1 SNHLY and CDR2 FYNNEI. The CDR3 DNA reads TGTGCCAGCACTGACCCGAACAGGGCCTCCTACGAGCAGTACTTC. Translation: CASTDPNRASYEQYF.

This clonotype was counted at least ten times. The rearrangement joins TRBV12-3 or TRBV12-4 to TRBJ2-2, with TRBD2 matching 8 bases. The CDR3 covers 16 residues. V lost 4 bases and J lost 5; bases outside the gene matches: 9. The CDR3, as DNA: TGTGCCAGCAGTTCGAATAGCGGGATGGGAACCGGGGAGCTGTTTTTT. It encodes CASSSNSGMGTGELFF.